This entry features one TCR beta chain sequence. CDR1 is SGHNT and CDR2 is YYREEE in the germline V gene (reference sequence). The CDR3 is 13 residues long. Trimming pared 4 bases from V and 5 bases from J, leaving 12 bases between. The data derive from a study of blood T cell repertoires in COVID-19. The overall study: Samples representing acute and convalescent COVID-19 were sourced from the United States, Italy and Spain. The cDNA or gDNA used as material had been derived from T cells, B-cell-depleted T cells, or PBMCs.

In Seattle, patients joined the study during active infection and were tracked longitudinally. Methods used by the authors: Amplification of reference gene primers was used by the study to estimate nucleated cell counts. Repertoires were generated with immunoSEQ multiplex PCR, while TCRdb's copy carries only in-frame clones and drops some. Clone size and V and J calls were adopted from that table, with D and trimming inferred from the DNA. The sample has about 480,000 clones, approximately 91% seen once. Sample: peripheral blood. The V call is TRBV5-4, the J call TRBJ2-5, with D perhaps TRBD1 (6 bases). This sequence was found in a woman in her forties or fifties with COVID-19, enrolled during active disease. The CDR3 coding sequence is TGTGCCAGCAGCACTACAGGGCAGGAGACCCAGTACTTC. Translation: CASSTTGQETQYF.